A selection of T cell receptor beta chains follows, all from one sample in a study of cytomegalovirus exposure and HLA in healthy donors. Assay used: immunoSEQ multiplex PCR; TCRdb lists only in-frame clones, some missing. Of approximately 110,000 clones in the sample, more than 70% were seen once. The sequenced sample was PBMCs. These receptors all come from a man between 45 and 60 years old in good health and CMV-seronegative. CDR3s include the opening cysteine and the closing phenylalanine or tryptophan. Fields, in order: D gene, V gene, CDR3 protein. The D gene is left open where the match is weak.

NA	TRBV2	CASRGYQETQYF
NA	TRBV28	CASSLPSGGHQPQHF
TRBD2	TRBV14	CASSRLAPLAGGTEQFF
TRBD2	TRBV4-3	CASSQEYRPSGGYTGELFF
NA	TRBV27	CASSFTRGGQPQHF
NA	TRBV7-2	CASSLGGLSTQYF
NA	TRBV30	CAWNGGMNTEAFF
TRBD1	TRBV7-9	CASSSRQGWPNTEAFF
TRBD1	TRBV5-4	CASSLEQGRRDEQYF
NA	TRBV27	CASSPLLGFPDTQYF
NA	TRBV7-2	CASSQTQGSSETQYF
NA	TRBV4-2	CASSHKQGTRGYTF
TRBD2	TRBV4-1	CASSQDPSGRREQYF
TRBD2	TRBV2	CASSQAGLAGKPDEQYF
TRBD1	TRBV5-8	CASSLGYGTGVTNTEAFF
NA	TRBV4-3	CASSQQERNEKLFF
NA	TRBV27	CASSLGLLSSYEQYF
NA	TRBV5-1	CASSFGGIGYGYTF
NA	TRBV7-2	CASSPGRQGGFEKLFF
TRBD1	TRBV28	CASSLSDRESQPQHF
TRBD1	TRBV29-1	CSVEGTGGNTIYF
NA	TRBV15	CATSRDYPGELFF
NA	TRBV6-5	CASSYQGQQFF
TRBD1	TRBV4-3	CASSQDLADRGPYGYTF
TRBD2	TRBV7-2	CASSTGLAGFTGELFF
TRBD1	TRBV4-1	CASSPGEYEGQGRDGYTF
TRBD1	TRBV4-1	CASSLGTGGSERTEAFF
NA	TRBV6-1	CASSARTASYEQYF
NA	TRBV15	CATSRGVAVQSEQYF
NA	TRBV29-1	CSVGAGAYNEQFF
NA	TRBV7-2	CASSLSTAGYNEQFF
NA	TRBV18	CASSERTENQPQHF
TRBD1	TRBV28	CASSLWLGGAGANVLTF
NA	TRBV15	CATSRGDGAPYEQYF
NA	TRBV9	CASSPRDRSYEQYF
TRBD1	TRBV7-7	CASSLGTGGPGELFF
TRBD1	TRBV6-1	CASIRQGGYEQYF
TRBD1	TRBV19	CASSTDRDGTQYF
NA	TRBV7-6	CASSLALDSEGYTF
TRBD2	TRBV6-5	CASSYSTAGGHNEQFF
NA	TRBV28	CASSFSGEKDQPQHF
TRBD2	TRBV7-8	CASSYAGTRGQETQYF
NA	TRBV7-6	CASSLTGSNEKLFF
NA	TRBV25-1	CASTLGGNTEAFF
NA	TRBV9	CASSATLLANNEQFF
TRBD2	TRBV18	CASSPGGKGYEQYF
NA	TRBV7-2	CASSLGLLSYNEQFF
NA	TRBV11-1	CASSFGVNTGELFF